The rows below give T cell receptor beta chains drawn from one sample of a study of a mutant IDH1 vaccine in newly diagnosed glioma. These receptors have no identified antigens. Profiling relied on immunoSEQ multiplex PCR, and the TCRdb table lists in-frame clones only, not all of them. The profile shows some 29,000 clones, about 85% of them singletons. This specimen was peripheral blood mononuclear cells (PBMCs), taken from a glioma patient whose treatment included an IDH1 peptide vaccine. Receptors were obtained from a woman aged 35 to 49 with glioma. Some clones in this sample may be carry-over from other donors' samples. CDR3s include the opening cysteine and the closing phenylalanine or tryptophan. D genes are given only for firm matches. Only part of the rows carry a size: once, few, many, or a class if the clone is expanded.

v_call: TRBV7-9; clone_size: -; j_call: TRBJ2-3; d_call: -; cdr3_aa: CASSLDRGGADTQYF; cdr3_nt: TGTGCCAGCAGCTTAGACAGGGGGGGTGCAGATACGCAGTATTTT
v_call: TRBV9; clone_size: -; j_call: TRBJ1-5; d_call: -; cdr3_aa: CASSPGYQPQHF; cdr3_nt: TGTGCCAGCAGCCCGGGTTACCAGCCCCAGCATTTT
v_call: TRBV5-1; clone_size: -; j_call: TRBJ1-1; d_call: -; cdr3_aa: CASSFGPGTDTEAFF; cdr3_nt: -
v_call: TRBV20-1; clone_size: once; j_call: TRBJ2-3; d_call: -; cdr3_aa: CSSGIDEGQYF; cdr3_nt: TGCAGTTCTGGCATCGATGAGGGGCAGTATTTT
v_call: TRBV7-8; clone_size: -; j_call: TRBJ2-3; d_call: -; cdr3_aa: CASSLERGTQYF; cdr3_nt: TGTGCCAGCAGCTTAGAGCGAGGTACGCAGTATTTT
v_call: TRBV5-6; clone_size: -; j_call: TRBJ2-5; d_call: -; cdr3_aa: CASSLLGETQYF; cdr3_nt: TGTGCCAGCAGCTTGTTGGGTGAGACCCAGTACTTC
v_call: TRBV5-6; clone_size: -; j_call: TRBJ1-2; d_call: -; cdr3_aa: CASSLGRVDGYTF; cdr3_nt: TGTGCCAGCAGCTTGGGGAGGGTGGATGGCTACACCTTC
v_call: TRBV28; clone_size: -; j_call: TRBJ2-7; d_call: -; cdr3_aa: CASRLTGPRYEQYF; cdr3_nt: TGTGCCAGCAGGCTCACAGGTCCCCGCTACGAGCAGTACTTC
v_call: TRBV12-5; clone_size: -; j_call: TRBJ2-3; d_call: -; cdr3_aa: CASGLEPTDTQYF; cdr3_nt: TGTGCTAGTGGTTTGGAGCCGACAGATACGCAGTATTTT
v_call: TRBV21-1; clone_size: -; j_call: TRBJ1-5; d_call: -; cdr3_aa: CASSNGSGGRYQPQHF; cdr3_nt: TGTGCCAGCAGCAATGGGTCGGGGGGGAGGTATCAGCCCCAGCATTTT
v_call: TRBV29-1; clone_size: once; j_call: TRBJ1-1; d_call: -; cdr3_aa: CSATQGVEAFF; cdr3_nt: TGCAGCGCCACTCAGGGAGTTGAAGCTTTCTTT
v_call: TRBV19; clone_size: once; j_call: TRBJ2-2; d_call: TRBD1; cdr3_aa: CASSDRTGLTGELFF; cdr3_nt: TGTGCCAGTAGCGATAGGACAGGCCTCACCGGGGAGCTGTTTTTT
v_call: TRBV4-2; clone_size: -; j_call: TRBJ2-3; d_call: -; cdr3_aa: CASSQDSGESTDTQYF; cdr3_nt: TGTGCCAGCAGCCAAGATTCGGGGGAGAGCACAGATACGCAGTATTTT
v_call: TRBV20-1; clone_size: -; j_call: TRBJ1-1; d_call: -; cdr3_aa: CSARVRDEAFF; cdr3_nt: TGCAGTGCTAGAGTAAGAGATGAAGCTTTCTTT
v_call: TRBV5-4; clone_size: -; j_call: TRBJ2-1; d_call: -; cdr3_aa: CASINHRNEQFF; cdr3_nt: TGTGCCAGCATCAACCACCGCAATGAGCAGTTCTTC
v_call: TRBV5-1; clone_size: -; j_call: TRBJ2-7; d_call: TRBD1; cdr3_aa: CASSLGDSPYEQYF; cdr3_nt: TGCGCCAGCAGCCTGGGGGACAGCCCTTACGAGCAGTACTTC
v_call: TRBV2; clone_size: medium-sized; j_call: TRBJ1-2; d_call: -; cdr3_aa: CASNRDAGYGYTF; cdr3_nt: TGTGCCAGCAACCGGGACGCAGGCTATGGCTACACCTTC
v_call: TRBV28; clone_size: -; j_call: TRBJ2-7; d_call: -; cdr3_aa: CASGLLGVSYEQYF; cdr3_nt: TGTGCCAGCGGGTTGCTCGGGGTATCCTACGAGCAGTACTTC
v_call: TRBV7-2; clone_size: -; j_call: TRBJ2-3; d_call: -; cdr3_aa: CASSPLGGQFKDTQYF; cdr3_nt: TGTGCCAGCAGCCCATTAGGTGGGCAGTTTAAAGATACGCAGTATTTT
v_call: TRBV11-2; clone_size: once; j_call: TRBJ2-7; d_call: -; cdr3_aa: CASSFGQAESYEQYF; cdr3_nt: TGTGCCAGCAGCTTCGGGCAGGCCGAGAGCTACGAGCAGTACTTC
v_call: TRBV5-6; clone_size: -; j_call: TRBJ2-3; d_call: -; cdr3_aa: CASSSGNTDTQYF; cdr3_nt: TGTGCCAGCAGTTCCGGGAACACAGATACGCAGTATTTT
v_call: TRBV7-2; clone_size: -; j_call: TRBJ1-3; d_call: -; cdr3_aa: CASSPDAKSGNTIYF; cdr3_nt: TGTGCCAGCAGCCCCGACGCAAAGTCTGGAAACACCATATATTTT
v_call: TRBV4-2; clone_size: -; j_call: TRBJ1-2; d_call: -; cdr3_aa: CASSQADRPSQGYTF; cdr3_nt: TGTGCCAGCAGCCAAGCAGACAGGCCCTCTCAGGGCTACACCTTC
v_call: TRBV28; clone_size: -; j_call: TRBJ2-5; d_call: -; cdr3_aa: CASSSREWAASVGETQYF; cdr3_nt: TGTGCCAGCAGTTCCCGTGAATGGGCGGCTAGCGTTGGAGAGACCCAGTACTTC
v_call: TRBV7-7; clone_size: -; j_call: TRBJ2-7; d_call: TRBD2; cdr3_aa: CASSSGELAGGVQYF; cdr3_nt: TGTGCTAGCAGCTCCGGAGAGCTAGCGGGAGGGGTGCAGTACTTC
v_call: TRBV27; clone_size: -; j_call: TRBJ2-7; d_call: -; cdr3_aa: CASSLAPSYEQYF; cdr3_nt: TGTGCCAGCAGTTTAGCACCTTCCTACGAGCAGTACTTC
v_call: TRBV6-1; clone_size: -; j_call: TRBJ2-7; d_call: -; cdr3_aa: CASSGRAYAYEQYF; cdr3_nt: TGTGCCAGCAGTGGAAGGGCGTACGCCTACGAGCAGTACTTC
v_call: TRBV11-2; clone_size: -; j_call: TRBJ2-2; d_call: TRBD2; cdr3_aa: CASSLRGGSNSGELFF; cdr3_nt: TGTGCCAGCAGCTTACGGGGGGGATCCAACTCCGGGGAGCTGTTTTTT
v_call: TRBV28; clone_size: -; j_call: TRBJ1-5; d_call: -; cdr3_aa: CASKGGTNQPQHF; cdr3_nt: TGTGCCAGCAAGGGGGGGACCAATCAGCCCCAGCATTTT
v_call: TRBV5-5; clone_size: -; j_call: TRBJ2-2; d_call: TRBD2; cdr3_aa: CASSNLAGGATGELFF; cdr3_nt: TGTGCCAGCAGCAACCTAGCGGGAGGGGCTACCGGGGAGCTGTTTTTT
v_call: TRBV7-3; clone_size: -; j_call: TRBJ1-2; d_call: TRBD1; cdr3_aa: CASSLTPPGQGRSYTF; cdr3_nt: TGTGCCAGCAGCTTAACTCCCCCCGGACAGGGACGGAGCTACACCTTC
v_call: TRBV5-1; clone_size: -; j_call: TRBJ2-7; d_call: -; cdr3_aa: CASSLGSSYEQYF; cdr3_nt: TGCGCCAGCAGCTTGGGTAGCTCCTACGAGCAGTACTTC
v_call: TRBV6-5; clone_size: -; j_call: TRBJ1-2; d_call: TRBD1; cdr3_aa: CASREGGGESYGYTF; cdr3_nt: TGTGCCAGCAGGGAGGGAGGGGGCGAAAGCTATGGCTACACCTTC
v_call: TRBV4-1; clone_size: -; j_call: TRBJ2-7; d_call: -; cdr3_aa: CASSHPGGGGYEQYF; cdr3_nt: TGCGCCAGCAGCCACCCAGGGGGCGGGGGCTACGAGCAGTACTTC
v_call: TRBV5-6; clone_size: -; j_call: TRBJ1-2; d_call: -; cdr3_aa: CASSFTNYGYTF; cdr3_nt: TGTGCCAGCAGCTTCACGAACTATGGCTACACCTTC
v_call: TRBV5-3; clone_size: -; j_call: TRBJ2-2; d_call: -; cdr3_aa: CARSFEELFF; cdr3_nt: TGTGCCAGAAGCTTCGAGGAGCTGTTTTTT
v_call: TRBV7-3; clone_size: -; j_call: TRBJ1-6; d_call: -; cdr3_aa: CASSLSGGGYNSPLHF; cdr3_nt: TGTGCCAGCAGCCTCTCCGGGGGCGGATATAATTCACCCCTCCACTTT
v_call: TRBV29-1; clone_size: -; j_call: TRBJ2-3; d_call: TRBD2; cdr3_aa: CSALRGATSVRDTQYF; cdr3_nt: TGCAGCGCCCTGAGGGGGGCGACTAGCGTAAGAGATACGCAGTATTTT
v_call: TRBV7-9; clone_size: -; j_call: TRBJ2-5; d_call: TRBD1; cdr3_aa: CASSLGGQTGVETQYF; cdr3_nt: TGTGCCAGCAGCTTAGGGGGCCAGACAGGGGTAGAGACCCAGTACTTC
v_call: TRBV7-3; clone_size: few; j_call: TRBJ2-5; d_call: TRBD2; cdr3_aa: CASSLRVGGKEETQYF; cdr3_nt: TGTGCCAGCAGCCTACGGGTGGGGGGGAAGGAAGAGACCCAGTACTTC
v_call: TRBV11-2; clone_size: -; j_call: TRBJ1-2; d_call: -; cdr3_aa: CASSLGRGYTF; cdr3_nt: TGTGCCAGCAGCTTAGGGCGGGGCTACACCTTC
v_call: TRBV7-3; clone_size: -; j_call: TRBJ2-2; d_call: -; cdr3_aa: CASSESWGTGELFF; cdr3_nt: TGTGCCAGCAGCGAATCGTGGGGGACCGGGGAGCTGTTTTTT
v_call: TRBV6-5; clone_size: -; j_call: TRBJ2-7; d_call: -; cdr3_aa: CASSYKEAQYF; cdr3_nt: TGTGCCAGCAGTTACAAGGAGGCGCAGTACTTC